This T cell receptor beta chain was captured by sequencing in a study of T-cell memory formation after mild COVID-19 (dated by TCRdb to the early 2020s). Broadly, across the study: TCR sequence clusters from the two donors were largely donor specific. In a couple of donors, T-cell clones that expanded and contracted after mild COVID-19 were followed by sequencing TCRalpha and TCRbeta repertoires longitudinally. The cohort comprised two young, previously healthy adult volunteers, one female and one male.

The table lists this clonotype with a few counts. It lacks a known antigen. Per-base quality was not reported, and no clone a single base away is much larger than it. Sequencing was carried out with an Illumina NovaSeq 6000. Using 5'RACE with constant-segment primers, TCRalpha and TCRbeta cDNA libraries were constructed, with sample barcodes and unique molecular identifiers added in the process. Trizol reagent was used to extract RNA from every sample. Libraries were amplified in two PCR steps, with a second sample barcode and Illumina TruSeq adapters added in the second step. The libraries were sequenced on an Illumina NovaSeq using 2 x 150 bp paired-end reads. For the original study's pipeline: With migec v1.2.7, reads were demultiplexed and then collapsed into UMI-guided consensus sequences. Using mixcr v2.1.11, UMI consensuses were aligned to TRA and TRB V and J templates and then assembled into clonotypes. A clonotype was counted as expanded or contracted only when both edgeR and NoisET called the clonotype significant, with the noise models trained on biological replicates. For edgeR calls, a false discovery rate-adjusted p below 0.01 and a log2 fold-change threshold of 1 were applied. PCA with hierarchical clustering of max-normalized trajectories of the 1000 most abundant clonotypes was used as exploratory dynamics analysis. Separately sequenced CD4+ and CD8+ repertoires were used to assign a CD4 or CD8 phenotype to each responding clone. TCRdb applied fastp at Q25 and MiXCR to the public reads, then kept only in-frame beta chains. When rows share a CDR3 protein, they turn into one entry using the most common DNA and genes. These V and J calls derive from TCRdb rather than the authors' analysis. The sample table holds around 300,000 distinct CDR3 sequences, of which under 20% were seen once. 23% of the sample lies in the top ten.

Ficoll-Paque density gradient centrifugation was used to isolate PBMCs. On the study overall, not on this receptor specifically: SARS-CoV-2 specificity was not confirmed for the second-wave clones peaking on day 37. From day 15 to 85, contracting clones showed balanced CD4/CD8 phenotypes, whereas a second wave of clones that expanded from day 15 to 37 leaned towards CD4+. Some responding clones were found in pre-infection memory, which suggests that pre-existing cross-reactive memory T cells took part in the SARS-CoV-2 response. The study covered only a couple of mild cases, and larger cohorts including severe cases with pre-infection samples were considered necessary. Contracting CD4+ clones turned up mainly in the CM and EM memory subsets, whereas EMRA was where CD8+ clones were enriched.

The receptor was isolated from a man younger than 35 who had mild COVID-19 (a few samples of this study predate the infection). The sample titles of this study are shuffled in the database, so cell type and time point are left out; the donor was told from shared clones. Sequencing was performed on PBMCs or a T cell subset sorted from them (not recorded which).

The CDR3 here reads CASSPPGLPAASTDTQYF. The nucleotide sequence reads as follows: TGTGCCAGCTCACCACCGGGCTTGCCTGCAGCTAGCACAGATACGCAGTATTTT. Here the chain combines TRBV18 and TRBJ2-3; no D gene call is confident. Sequences KGHSH (CDR1) and LQKENI (CDR2) are obtained from the germline V gene. The CDR3 sequence holds 18 residues, the cysteine and phenylalanine included. This entry keeps only the CDR3 DNA: 54 bases, framed from base 1. V loses 0 bases of germline sequence and J loses 0 bases, and the interval between the two ends is 16 bases. The full variable domain, completed from the reference TRBV18 and TRBJ2-3 proteins outside the CDR3, reads NAGVMQNPRHLVRRRGQEARLRCSPMKGHSHVYWYRQLPEEGLKFMVYLQKENIIDESGMPKERFSAEFPKEGPSILRIQQVVRGDSAAYFCASSPPGLPAASTDTQYFGPGTRLTVL.